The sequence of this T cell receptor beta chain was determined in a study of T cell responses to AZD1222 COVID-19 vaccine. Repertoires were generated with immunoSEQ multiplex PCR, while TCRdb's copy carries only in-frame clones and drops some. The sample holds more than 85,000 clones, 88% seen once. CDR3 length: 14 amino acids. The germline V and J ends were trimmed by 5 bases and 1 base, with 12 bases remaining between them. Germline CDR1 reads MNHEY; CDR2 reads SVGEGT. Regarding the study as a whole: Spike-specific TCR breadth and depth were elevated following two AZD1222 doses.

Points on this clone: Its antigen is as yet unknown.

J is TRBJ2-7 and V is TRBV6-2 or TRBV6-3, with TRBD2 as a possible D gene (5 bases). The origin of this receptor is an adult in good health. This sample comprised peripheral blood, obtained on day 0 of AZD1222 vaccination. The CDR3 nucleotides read TGTGCCAGCAGTACCCGCGGACTGTCCTACGAGCAGTACTTC. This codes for CASSTRGLSYEQYF.